This T cell receptor (beta chain) derives from a study of T cells in Graves' hyperthyroidism and ophthalmopathy (dated 2019 in TCRdb). Background on the whole study: Peripheral blood samples were taken at initial diagnosis, before any treatment was given. TCR V-J signatures able to tell the groups apart were searched for in a discovery cohort of 90 to 100 patients, of whom more than 40 had Graves' ophthalmopathy and roughly 58 had stable Graves' hyperthyroidism. Prospective prediction of ophthalmopathy was tested in an independent validation cohort of approximately 18 hyperthyroidism patients and 17 patients who later progressed to ophthalmopathy. The 100 or so discovery patients were randomly divided into training and test sets at a 7:3 ratio. In addition, the study compared T-cell repertoires in thyroid tissue and in blood from roughly 6 Graves' hyperthyroidism patients. After blood sampling, hyperthyroidism patients were treated with methimazole at a starting dose of 30 mg daily, and ophthalmopathy patients were treated with high-dose intravenous methylprednisolone. The paper describes TCR Vbeta CDR3 sequencing of 120 to 150 peripheral blood samples, made up of 43 ophthalmopathy patients, more than 70 hyperthyroidism patients and 17 progressor patients. Study-level results and caveats: Ophthalmopathy was separated from stable hyperthyroidism by a 13 V-J signature model, with approximately 89% sensitivity and roughly 81% specificity obtained in cross-validation and 80%/75% obtained in testing. Most expanded thyroid clonotypes (frequency above 0.001) were also detected in blood, suggesting blood repertoires may reflect thyroid immune responses. Sample size was not statistically predetermined, and blinding of investigators to group allocation was not performed. In validation, progression to ophthalmopathy was predicted by the model with roughly 71% sensitivity and roughly 76% specificity, a median of 6.5 months before onset.

Amplification of TCR beta CDR3 regions was carried out from RNA transcripts. For the first round of RT-PCR on the TCR CDR3, the HTBI primer set was used together with the Qiagen OneStep RT-PCR kit. A second multiplex PCR round built the libraries, followed by size selection and purification. Sequencing of the libraries was done on an Illumina HiSeq2000 using paired-end 100 bp reads. In the original analysis: SOAPnuke was used to process the raw data, with reads discarded if the reads contained adapters or uncalled bases, had a mean Phred below 15, or lacked an exact constant-primer or identifier match. High-quality paired reads were merged using COPE v1.2.5, and each unique nucleotide sequence was defined as a clonotype. MiTCR v1.1 was used to align clonotypes to the IMGT TRBV, TRBD and TRBJ reference segments. Analysis was restricted to V-J combinations with a frequency above 0.0001, which covered over 98% of repertoires. The TCS score was defined as F50 (clonal expansion) divided by E x V (chaos), with BLOSUM62-based TCRdist calculated between CDR3 peptides within each V-J. Welch's t-statistics and random forest reduced 500 to 550 V-J features to roughly 13, which were used in a naive Bayes classifier (R e1071). TCRdb reworked the public reads: Q25 trimming with fastp, MiXCR clone assembly, productive beta chains retained. Every CDR3 protein is listed once, alongside the most common genes and DNA of its rows. The authors' filters were not applied to this entry. For this sample there are approximately 600,000 distinct CDR3 sequences; roughly 13% appear just once. The ten largest clones represent 5.8% of the sample.

Hyperthyroidism patients were newly diagnosed, had a disease duration of under 2 months, and were aged 18 to 65 years. Exclusion was applied to patients with uncontrolled infections, other autoimmune diseases, pregnancy or lactation. Diagnoses were based on clinical symptoms, serum thyroxine and TRAb, thyroid ultrasound and orbital computed tomography. For progressor patients, blood was drawn at the first diagnosis of hyperthyroidism, before any ophthalmopathy symptoms had appeared. PBMCs were separated from roughly 9.6 ml of fresh peripheral blood using Ficoll-Paque density gradient centrifugation. Patients classed as progressors first received a Graves' hyperthyroidism diagnosis and then went on to develop ophthalmopathy during follow-up. Total RNA was extracted using Trizol reagent, and RNA quality was assessed on an Agilent 2100 Bioanalyzer. This clonotype appeared a few times. Which antigen it targets is not known. No base-level quality is on record; no much larger clone is a single base apart.

Relative to germline, V is 7 bases shorter and J is 3 bases shorter, with 18 bases between their ends. The CDR3 holds 15 amino acids from the cysteine to the phenylalanine. The retained sequence is limited to the CDR3, 45 bases, with the frame set at the first base. This chain is built from TRBV12-3 or TRBV12-4 and TRBJ2-5; TRBD2 is a weak D gene call, 6 bases matching. This receptor was identified in a woman aged 30 to 39 with Graves' hyperthyroidism that later progressed to Graves' ophthalmopathy. The specimen was blood. CDR3 protein: CASNSSRDFKETQYF. The DNA reads as follows: TGTGCCAGCAATTCGTCCCGGGACTTTAAAGAGACCCAGTACTTC.